This T cell receptor (beta chain) was identified during a study of glioma-infiltrating T cells. Study context: Presurgical dexamethasone in glioma patients lasted six or fewer days.

Points from the study as a whole: Shared blood CDR3 signature motifs marked patients with low tissue-blood divergence. Above-expected tissue-blood divergence occurred in all gliomas, most in low-grade ones. CDR3 overlap between tissue and blood was very small.

TCR alpha and beta CDR3 regions were amplified from RNA using iRepertoire nested multiplex PCR. TCRdb fed the multiplex PCR reads into MiXCR, producing one record per CDR3 protein. Of around 390,000 distinct CDR3 sequences in the sample, 35% to 45% were seen once. Trimming cost V 5 bases and J 6 bases; bases outside gene matches: 5. The CDR3 totals 15 residues. CDR1 and CDR2 (germline): MNHEY, SMNVEV (reference sequence). This clonotype was counted ten times or more. Its antigen is undetermined. The chain links TRBV27 to TRBJ2-7; TRBD2 matches 15 bases. The sample taken for sequencing was glioma tissue, nonneoplastic brain tissue, or PBMCs (not recorded which). This clonotype was obtained from a human donor with low-grade glioma or glioblastoma, undergoing nonglioma brain surgery, or in good health (not recorded which). The CDR3 sequence: CASSGGTSGRSEQYF. The CDR3 region has the DNA TGTGCCAGCAGTGGGGGGACTAGCGGGAGGAGCGAGCAGTACTTC.